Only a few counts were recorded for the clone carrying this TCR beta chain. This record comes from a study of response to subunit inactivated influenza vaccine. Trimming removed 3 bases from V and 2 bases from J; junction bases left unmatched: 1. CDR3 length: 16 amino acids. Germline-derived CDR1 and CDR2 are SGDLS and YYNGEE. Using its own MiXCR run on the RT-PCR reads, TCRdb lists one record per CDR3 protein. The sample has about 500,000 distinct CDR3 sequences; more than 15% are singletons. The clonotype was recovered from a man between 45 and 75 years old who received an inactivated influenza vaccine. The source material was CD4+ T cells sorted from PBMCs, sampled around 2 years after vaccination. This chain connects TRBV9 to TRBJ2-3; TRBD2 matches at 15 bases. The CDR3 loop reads CASSGTSGRATDTQYF. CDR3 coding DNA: TGTGCCAGCAGCGGGACTAGCGGGAGGGCCACAGATACGCAGTATTTT.